The sequence of this T cell receptor beta chain was determined in a study of blood T cell repertoires in COVID-19. Across the whole study: PBMCs, B-cell-depleted T cells, or T cells were the source of the cDNA or gDNA that made up the material.

V gave up 4 bases and J gave up 0 bases, with 10 bases separating them. Germline CDR1 is MDHEN and CDR2 is SYDVKM. CDR3 length: 15 residues. In the authors' methods: The authors estimated nucleated cell counts from reference gene primer amplification. The data were produced by immunoSEQ multiplex PCR, yet TCRdb's version contains in-frame clones alone and is incomplete. The V and J calls and the clone size are those of that table, but D and trimming were determined from the DNA. The profile shows a few hundred thousand clones, roughly nine tenths of them singletons. The chain recombines TRBV28 with TRBJ1-3; weak D call: TRBD1 (6 bases). Sequenced material: PBMCs or T cells enriched from blood (not recorded which). This receptor was obtained from a woman aged 25 to 39 who had recovered from COVID-19. CDR3 region: CASSSRQVSGNTIYF. CDR3 nucleotides: TGTGCCAGCAGTTCCAGACAGGTCTCTGGAAACACCATATATTTT.